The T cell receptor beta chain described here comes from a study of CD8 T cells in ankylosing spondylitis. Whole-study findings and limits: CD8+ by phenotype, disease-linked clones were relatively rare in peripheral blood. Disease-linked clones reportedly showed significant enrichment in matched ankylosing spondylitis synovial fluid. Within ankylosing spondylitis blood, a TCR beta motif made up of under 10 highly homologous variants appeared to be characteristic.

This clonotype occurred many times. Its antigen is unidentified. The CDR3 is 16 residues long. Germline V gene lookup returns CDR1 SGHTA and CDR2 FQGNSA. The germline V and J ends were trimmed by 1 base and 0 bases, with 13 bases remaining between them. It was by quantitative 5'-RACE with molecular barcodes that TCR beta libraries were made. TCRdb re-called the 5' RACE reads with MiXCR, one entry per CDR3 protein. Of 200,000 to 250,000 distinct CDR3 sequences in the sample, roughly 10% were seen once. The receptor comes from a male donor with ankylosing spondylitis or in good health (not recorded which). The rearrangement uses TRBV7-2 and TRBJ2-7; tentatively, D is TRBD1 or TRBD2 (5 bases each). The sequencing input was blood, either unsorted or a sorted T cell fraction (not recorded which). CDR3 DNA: TGTGCCAGCAGCTTAGGAGGGGCAGGGAGCTCCTACGAGCAGTACTTC. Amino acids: CASSLGGAGSSYEQYF. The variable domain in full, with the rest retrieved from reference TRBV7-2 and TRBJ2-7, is GAGVSQSPSNKVTEKGKDVELRCDPISGHTALYWYRQSLGQGLEFLIYFQGNSAPDKSGLPSDRFSAERTGGSVSTLTIQRTQQEDSAVYLCASSLGGAGSSYEQYFGPGTRLTVT.